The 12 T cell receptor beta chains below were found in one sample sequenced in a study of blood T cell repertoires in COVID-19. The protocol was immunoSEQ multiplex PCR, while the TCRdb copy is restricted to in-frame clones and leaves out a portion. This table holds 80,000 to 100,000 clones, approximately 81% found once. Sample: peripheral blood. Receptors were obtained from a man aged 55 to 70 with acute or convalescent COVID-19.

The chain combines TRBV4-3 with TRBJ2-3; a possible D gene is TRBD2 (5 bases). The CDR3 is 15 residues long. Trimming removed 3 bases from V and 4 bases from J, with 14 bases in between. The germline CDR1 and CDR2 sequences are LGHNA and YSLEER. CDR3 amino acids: CASSQNPDGADTQYF. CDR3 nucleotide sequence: TGCGCCAGCAGCCAGAACCCGGACGGGGCAGATACGCAGTATTTT.

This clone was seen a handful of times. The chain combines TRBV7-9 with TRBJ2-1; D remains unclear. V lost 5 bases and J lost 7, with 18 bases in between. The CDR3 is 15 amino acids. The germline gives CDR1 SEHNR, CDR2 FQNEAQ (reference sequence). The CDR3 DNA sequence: TGTGCCAGCAGCCCCCCTGGGTTGGCCGGGAATGAGCAGTTCTTC. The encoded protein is CASSPPGLAGNEQFF. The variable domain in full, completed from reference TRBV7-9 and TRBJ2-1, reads DTGVSQNPRHKITKRGQNVTFRCDPISEHNRLYWYRQTLGQGPEFLTYFQNEAQLEKSRLLSDRFSAERPKGSFSTLEIQRTEQGDSAMYLCASSPPGLAGNEQFFGPGTRLTVL.

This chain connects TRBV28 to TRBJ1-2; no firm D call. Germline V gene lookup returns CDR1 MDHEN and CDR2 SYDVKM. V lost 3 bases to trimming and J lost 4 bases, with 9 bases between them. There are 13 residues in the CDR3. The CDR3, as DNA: TGTGCCAGCAGTTTTCTAAACAGCTATGGCTACACCTTC. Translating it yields CASSFLNSYGYTF.

CDR3 loop: CASSQAGARREQFF. CDR3 DNA sequence: TGTGCCAGCAGCCAAGCGGGAGCACGTAGGGAGCAGTTCTTC. V is TRBV11-1 and J is TRBJ2-1; TRBD2 matches at 8 bases. This CDR3 region has 14 residues. V was clipped by 5 bases and J by 10 bases; unmatched bases: 10. CDR1 is SGHAT and CDR2 is FQDESV in the germline V gene (reference sequence).

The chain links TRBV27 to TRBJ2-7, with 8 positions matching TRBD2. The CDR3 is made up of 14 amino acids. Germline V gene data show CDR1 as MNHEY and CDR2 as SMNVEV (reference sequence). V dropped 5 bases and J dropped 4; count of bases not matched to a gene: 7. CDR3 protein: CASSVGGASYEQYF. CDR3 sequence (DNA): TGTGCCAGCAGTGTCGGGGGGGCGTCGTACGAGCAGTACTTC.

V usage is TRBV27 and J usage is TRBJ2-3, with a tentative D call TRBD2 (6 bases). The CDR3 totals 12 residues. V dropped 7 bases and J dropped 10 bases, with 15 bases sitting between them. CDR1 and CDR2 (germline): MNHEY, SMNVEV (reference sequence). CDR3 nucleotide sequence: TGTGCCAGCACCAAACCGGGGGTTGCGCAGTATTTT. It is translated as CASTKPGVAQYF.

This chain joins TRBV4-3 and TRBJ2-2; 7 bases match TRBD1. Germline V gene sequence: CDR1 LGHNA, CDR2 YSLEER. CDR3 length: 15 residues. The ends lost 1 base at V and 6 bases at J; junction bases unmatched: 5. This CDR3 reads CASSQVAGGPGELFF. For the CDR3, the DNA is TGCGCCAGCAGCCAAGTAGCAGGGGGTCCCGGGGAGCTGTTTTTT.

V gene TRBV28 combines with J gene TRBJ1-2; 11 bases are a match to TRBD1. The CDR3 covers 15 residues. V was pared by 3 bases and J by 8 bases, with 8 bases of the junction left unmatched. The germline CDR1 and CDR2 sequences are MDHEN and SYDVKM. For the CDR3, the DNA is TGTGCCAGCAGTTTGTTGGGACAGGGGGGAAGCGGCTACACCTTC. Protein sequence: CASSLLGQGGSGYTF.

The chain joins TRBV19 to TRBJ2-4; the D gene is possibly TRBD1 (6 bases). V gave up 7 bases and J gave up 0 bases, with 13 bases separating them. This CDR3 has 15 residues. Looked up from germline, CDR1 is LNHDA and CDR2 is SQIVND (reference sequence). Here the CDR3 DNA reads TGTGCCAGTATGACAGGCGAGATAGCCAAAAACATTCAGTACTTC. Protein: CASMTGEIAKNIQYF.

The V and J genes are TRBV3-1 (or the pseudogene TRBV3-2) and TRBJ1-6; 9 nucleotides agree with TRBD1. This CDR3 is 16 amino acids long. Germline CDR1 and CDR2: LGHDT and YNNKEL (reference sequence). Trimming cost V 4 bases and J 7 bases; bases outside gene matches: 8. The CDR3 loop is CASSPSTGTGNSPLHF. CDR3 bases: TGTGCCAGCAGCCCGTCCACGGGGACAGGGAATTCACCCCTCCACTTT.

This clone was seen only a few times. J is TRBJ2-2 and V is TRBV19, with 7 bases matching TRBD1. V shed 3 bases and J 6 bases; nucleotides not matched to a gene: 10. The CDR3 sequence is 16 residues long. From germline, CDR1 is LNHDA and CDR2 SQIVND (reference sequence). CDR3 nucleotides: TGTGCCAGTAGTATTCGAACCGCAGGGGGAGCCGGGGAGCTGTTTTTT. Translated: CASSIRTAGGAGELFF.

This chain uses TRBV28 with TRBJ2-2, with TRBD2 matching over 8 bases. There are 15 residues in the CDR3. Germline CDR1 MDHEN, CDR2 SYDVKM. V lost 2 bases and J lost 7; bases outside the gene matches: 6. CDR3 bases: TGTGCCAGCAGTTTAGCGGGAGGAAGGGTCGGGGAGCTGTTTTTT. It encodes CASSLAGGRVGELFF.